The 2 T cell receptor beta chains below were found in one sample sequenced in a study of tissue T cells after allogeneic stem cell transplantation. The time point denotes: mouse harvest day 14 after allogeneic transplant. The graft held 10^6 splenic CD5+ T cells and 10^7 T-cell-depleted bone marrow cells. Libraries were prepared by immunoSEQ multiplex PCR; TCRdb keeps only in-frame clonotypes and omits some of them. The table has 2,500 to 3,500 clones, approximately 41% seen once. The material sequenced was gut tissue. The receptors were sampled from a female BALB/c mouse given C57BL/6 T cells with graft-versus-host disease after an allogeneic hematopoietic cell transplant.

Notes on this clone: Gene names follow the mouse nomenclature. With the read ending 1 residue before the CDR3 end, the germline J gene is used to fill in that end. The V gene is TRBV14, the J gene TRBJ1-2, with D possibly matching TRBD1 (6 bases). Germline V gives CDR1 SGHDT, CDR2 FRDEAV. V lost 1 base to trimming and J lost 4 bases, with 11 bases between them. This CDR3 has 14 amino acids. CDR3 loop: CASSFEGGGSDYTF. The CDR3 bases that were read are TGTGCCAGCAGTTTCGAAGGGGGTGGCTCCGACTACACC.

Remarks on this clone: Gene names refer to mouse genes. Sequencing ends 1 residue short of the CDR3 end; the germline J gene provides the rest. The rearrangement uses TRBV3 and TRBJ2-7; 9 nucleotides match TRBD2. This CDR3 region has 12 residues. J was trimmed by 2 bases and V by 9 bases; bases with no gene match: 2. CDR1 and CDR2 (germline): SNHLY, FYNGKV (reference sequence). The CDR3 is CASRLGAYEQYF. The sequenced part of the CDR3 DNA is TGTGCCAGTCGACTGGGGGCCTATGAACAGTAC.